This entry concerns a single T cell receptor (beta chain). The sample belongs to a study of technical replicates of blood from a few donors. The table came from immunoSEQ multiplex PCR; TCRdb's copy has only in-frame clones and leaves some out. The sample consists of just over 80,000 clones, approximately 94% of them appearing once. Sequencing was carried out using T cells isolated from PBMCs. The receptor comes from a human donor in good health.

CDR3 nucleotides: TGTGCCAGCAGACTTGGTTTCGGGGAGCTGTTTTTT. This codes for CASRLGFGELFF. The chain uses TRBV28 and TRBJ2-2; D unclear. Trimming left V 6 bases short and J 7 bases short, with 9 bases between. Per the germline V gene, CDR1 is MDHEN and CDR2 is SYDVKM. CDR3 length: 12 residues.